This TCR beta chain was profiled in a study of T cell responses to AZD1222 COVID-19 vaccine. Study-wide results and caveats: Only 5 or 6 people who got AZD1222 tested seropositive at baseline. Recipients of two AZD1222 doses showed rising Spike-specific TCR breadth and depth. The reported proportion of spike-specific TCRs targeting unmutated variant regions was nearly half.

V shed 0 bases, J shed 5 bases, and the junction held 8 bases outside the gene matches. The germline gives CDR1 SGHRS, CDR2 YFSETQ. This CDR3 has 16 residues. Concerning this clone itself: No antigen is known for it.

Produced via immunoSEQ multiplex PCR; TCRdb's table is partial and in-frame only. Found here are 130,000 to 150,000 clones, 85% to 95% of them singletons; the top ten hold 12%. The TCR was taken from an adult who had recovered from COVID-19. The chain is built from TRBV5-1 and TRBJ2-1; 7 bases line up with TRBD2. The source was peripheral blood, collected after recovery from COVID-19. The CDR3 protein is CASSLGGGPLHNEQFF. DNA for the CDR3: TGCGCCAGCAGCTTGGGGGGAGGGCCTCTCCACAATGAGCAGTTCTTC.